This T cell receptor beta chain was recovered during a study of blood T cells in healthy people across ages. Next came a second PCR, run for about 7 to 12 cycles, which used a sample-barcoded 5' primer along with a J-beta primer mix. TCRdb recomputed calls from the 5' RACE reads with MiXCR, one row per CDR3 protein. This sample has 750,000 or so distinct CDR3 sequences, with more than 20% found just once. The germline CDR1 and CDR2 sequences are SGHTA and FQGTGA. The V and J ends lost 2 bases and 8 bases respectively, with 15 bases between them. This CDR3 spans 14 amino acids. This sample was also put to use in a study of T cells of mothers and their children.

The source of this sequence is a boy younger than 18 in good health. The chain recombines TRBV7-3 with TRBJ1-2; no reliable D call. Specimen: blood. CDR3 sequence: CASSLLRKADGYTF. For the CDR3, the DNA is TGTGCCAGCAGCTTATTAAGGAAGGCGGACGGCTACACCTTC.